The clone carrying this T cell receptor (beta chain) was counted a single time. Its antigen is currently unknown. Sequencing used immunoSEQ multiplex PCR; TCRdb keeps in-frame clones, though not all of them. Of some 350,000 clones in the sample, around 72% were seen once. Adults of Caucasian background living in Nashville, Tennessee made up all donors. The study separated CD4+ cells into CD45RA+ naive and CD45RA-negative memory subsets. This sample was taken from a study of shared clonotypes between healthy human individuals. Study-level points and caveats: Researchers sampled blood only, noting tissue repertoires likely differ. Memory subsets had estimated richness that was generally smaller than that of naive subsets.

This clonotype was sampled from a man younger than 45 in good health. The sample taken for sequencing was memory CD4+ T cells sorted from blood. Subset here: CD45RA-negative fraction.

The CDR3 coding sequence is TGTGCCAGCAGGGGGGGACAGAGCTCCTACAATGAGCAGTTCTTC. Amino acids: CASRGGQSSYNEQFF. The chain employs TRBV2 and TRBJ2-1; possible D gene TRBD1, 7 bases. Germline loops: CDR1 SNHLY, CDR2 FYNNEI. The CDR3 covers 15 residues. V was shortened by 6 bases and J by 0 bases, with 12 bases between the two germline ends.